The rows below give T cell receptor beta chains drawn from one sample of a study of CD8+CD57+ T cells in acquired aplastic anemia. TCRdb re-called the reads through MiXCR, storing one row per CDR3 protein. The profile shows around 130,000 distinct CDR3 sequences, approximately 50% of them singletons. Sequenced input: sorted CD4+, CD8+, or CD8+CD57+ T cells (not recorded which) from PBMCs. The source is a human donor with aplastic anemia. CDR3s leave out the opening cysteine and the closing phenylalanine or tryptophan.

V gene	J gene	CDR3 protein
TRBV2	TRBJ2-7	ASRRGSYEQY
TRBV6-1	TRBJ2-3	ASRTYADTQY
TRBV12-3/TRBV12-4	TRBJ1-6	ASSLRQGGSPLH
TRBV12-3/TRBV12-4	TRBJ1-1	ASSLASTGPTEAF
TRBV2	TRBJ2-1	ASTRDKPTNEQF
TRBV20-1	TRBJ1-1	SARQGPTEAF
TRBV7-9	TRBJ2-1	ASSYSTSTEQF
TRBV5-1	TRBJ2-5	ASSLRGTQY
TRBV24-1	TRBJ2-3	AIGTHTTDTQY
TRBV20-1	TRBJ2-3	SARLWQGTDTQY
TRBV7-2	TRBJ1-2	ASSLKGYGYT
TRBV11-1	TRBJ1-2	ASSLAGVNYGYT
TRBV29-1	TRBJ2-7	SALLDRRLKQY
TRBV2	TRBJ2-7	ASRRQSEQY
TRBV24-1	TRBJ2-2	ATSAVNTGELF
TRBV5-1	TRBJ2-3	ASRVGSVRTDTQY
TRBV9	TRBJ2-3	ASSVGTGNTDTQY
TRBV12-3/TRBV12-4	TRBJ1-2	ASRTPGTSYGYT
TRBV5-1	TRBJ2-1	ASSRRGEQF
TRBV20-1	TRBJ2-7	SARGDRRYEQY
TRBV2	TRBJ1-5	ASSDRTGGQPQH
TRBV6-1	TRBJ1-5	ASSEAPGTVVGNQPQH
TRBV13	TRBJ2-1	ASSTGGYNEQF
TRBV29-1	TRBJ1-4	SAISDFNEKLF
TRBV7-9	TRBJ2-7	ASSSGDRVYEQY
TRBV5-1	TRBJ1-1	ASSLYEGRNTEAF
TRBV2	TRBJ2-1	ASSEPKHGEQF
TRBV15	TRBJ1-2	ATSREIGGGGYT
TRBV7-3	TRBJ2-1	ASSSSSGPTYNEQF
TRBV6-4	TRBJ2-2	ASSPQGAWDTGELF
TRBV20-1	TRBJ2-3	SATVTGDPTDTQY
TRBV7-9	TRBJ2-5	ASSLVSEETQY
TRBV25-1	TRBJ2-1	ASSEWEGAGYNEQF
TRBV19	TRBJ1-2	ATKLGGGAGNGYT
TRBV5-1	TRBJ1-1	ASSSSNTEAF
TRBV29-1	TRBJ2-7	SVVLSSYEQY
TRBV20-1	TRBJ2-7	SAWKQGPGEQY
TRBV15	TRBJ2-2	ATSDWGGANTGELF
TRBV7-6	TRBJ2-2	ASSLAAGGPTGELF
TRBV7-6	TRBJ2-3	ASSLGPGLAGADTQY
TRBV19	TRBJ2-1	ASRTGQLNEQF
TRBV7-2	TRBJ2-1	ASSPDGNEQF
TRBV19	TRBJ1-1	ASKVGTTSEAF
TRBV24-1	TRBJ1-2	ATSDLNTLEAGYT
TRBV2	TRBJ2-7	ASSEGVVRGYEQY
TRBV2	TRBJ1-5	ASSVGGRQPQH